The rows below give T cell receptor beta chains drawn from one sample of a study of CD8+ T cells in alopecia areata. Clones were read by immunoSEQ multiplex PCR, and TCRdb kept only the in-frame ones, dropping some. Among 150,000 to 200,000 clones listed, about 54% were seen once. The sequences come from CD4+ T cells sorted from blood, collected at approximately week 61, from a patient treated with tofacitinib. The receptors derive from a human donor with alopecia areata. Both conserved end residues are part of each CDR3. Fields, in order: CDR3 length, clone size, J gene, V gene, D gene, CDR3 DNA, CDR3 protein. A D gene is named only where the DNA matches it firmly. Part of the rows lack a size; the others show once, few, many or a class for expanded clones.

14 NA TRBJ2-3 TRBV9 NA TGTGCCAGCGGCGTCGACAGCACCACAGATACGCAGTATTTT CASGVDSTTDTQYF
15 NA TRBJ2-1 TRBV7-9 TRBD1 TGTGCCAGCAGCGTCGGGACAGGACTCTACAATGAGCAGTTCTTC CASSVGTGLYNEQFF
13 few TRBJ2-3 TRBV29-1 NA TGCAGCGTACACCAACCTTCCACAGATACGCAGTATTTT CSVHQPSTDTQYF
15 NA TRBJ2-1 TRBV4-1 NA TGCGCCAGCAGCCAAGCCGGACGCGGTAGGTCTGAGCAGTTCTTC CASSQAGRGRSEQFF
15 NA TRBJ2-2 TRBV5-1 NA TGCGCCAGCACTCAACAGACAGGTGTCACCGGGGAGCTGTTTTTT CASTQQTGVTGELFF
13 NA TRBJ1-2 TRBV10-3 TRBD1 TGTGCCATCAGTGGGGACAGGAACTATGGCTACACCTTC CAISGDRNYGYTF
16 NA TRBJ1-6 TRBV4-2 TRBD1 TGTGCCAGCAGCCAAGATTCCACAGGGGGAGGGTCACCCCTCCACTTT CASSQDSTGGGSPLHF
13 NA TRBJ1-1 TRBV29-1 TRBD1 TGCAGCGCCGCCGGGACAGGGAACACTGAAGCTTTCTTT CSAAGTGNTEAFF
13 NA TRBJ1-4 TRBV19 NA TGTGCCAGTAGTATCCGAGGAGCTGAAAAACTGTTTTTT CASSIRGAEKLFF
12 NA TRBJ2-1 TRBV29-1 NA TGCAGCGTTGAAGCAGGGTTCAATGAGCAGTTCTTC CSVEAGFNEQFF
16 few TRBJ2-3 TRBV23-1 TRBD1 TGCGCCAGCAGTCACACCGGGACAGGGATCTCAGATACGCAGTATTTT CASSHTGTGISDTQYF
14 few TRBJ1-6 TRBV6-6 NA TGTGCCAGCAGTTACGGCTCCTATAATTCACCCCTCCACTTT CASSYGSYNSPLHF
14 once TRBJ1-2 TRBV7-6 TRBD1 TGTGCCAGCAGCTTAGCAAACGACAGGGATGGCTACACCTTC CASSLANDRDGYTF
12 few TRBJ1-1 TRBV5-1 NA TGCGCCAGCAGCTTGTTGGGGACTGAAGCTTTCTTT CASSLLGTEAFF
15 few TRBJ2-5 TRBV11-3 NA TGTGCCAGCGCCTCCGCCGGGACAAATGAGGAGACCCAGTACTTC CASASAGTNEETQYF
15 NA TRBJ1-4 TRBV2 TRBD1 TGTGCCAGCAGCCCCGACAGGGGGGTTGGTGAAAAACTGTTTTTT CASSPDRGVGEKLFF
11 NA TRBJ1-2 TRBV30 NA TGTGCCTGGTCCAGGGAGCTCGGCTACACCTTC CAWSRELGYTF
16 NA TRBJ2-7 TRBV6-1 TRBD2 TGTGCCACCAGGGAACCTGGACTAGCGGGGGGTTACGAGCAGTACTTC CATREPGLAGGYEQYF
14 NA TRBJ1-3 TRBV5-6 NA TGTGCCAGCAGCTTAATCAATTCTGGAAACACCATATATTTT CASSLINSGNTIYF
13 NA TRBJ2-3 TRBV27 NA TGTGCCAGCAAACGCACTAGCACAGATACGCAGTATTTT CASKRTSTDTQYF
15 NA TRBJ2-1 TRBV29-1 TRBD2 TGCAGCGTTAGCCGGACTAGCGGGGGACCTAATGAGCAGTTCTTC CSVSRTSGGPNEQFF
13 NA TRBJ2-7 TRBV5-1 NA TGCGCCAGCAGTTATAACCAGGGCTACGAGCAGTACTTC CASSYNQGYEQYF
15 NA TRBJ1-3 TRBV15 NA TGTGCCACCAGCGGACACAGGGCGTCTGGAAACACCATATATTTT CATSGHRASGNTIYF
13 NA TRBJ2-7 TRBV29-1 TRBD1 TGCAGCGTTAGACAGGGGGGCGGAAACGAGCAGTACTTC CSVRQGGGNEQYF
12 few TRBJ1-1 TRBV29-1 NA TGCAGCGATGGCAGGGAGGGGACTGAAGCTTTCTTT CSDGREGTEAFF
16 NA TRBJ2-3 TRBV10-3 NA TGTGCCATCAGTGAGCGGGCAGGGGCTAGCACAGATACGCAGTATTTT CAISERAGASTDTQYF
14 NA TRBJ2-1 TRBV15 NA TGTGCCACCAGCAAGCTGAGGGCCAACAATGAGCAGTTCTTC CATSKLRANNEQFF
14 NA TRBJ2-1 TRBV29-1 TRBD2 TGCAGCGTCGAGCGGGGGAACTCCTACAATGAGCAGTTCTTC CSVERGNSYNEQFF
15 NA TRBJ1-5 TRBV30 NA TGTGCCTGGAGTGTACCCAGGCAGTTCAATCAGCCCCAGCATTTT CAWSVPRQFNQPQHF
15 NA TRBJ2-1 TRBV18 TRBD2 TGTGCCAGCTCACCCCCCGGGGGGGGATACAATGAGCAGTTCTTC CASSPPGGGYNEQFF
13 NA TRBJ2-5 TRBV29-1 NA TGCAGCGTTGAAGGGAGGTATCTTGAGACCCAGTACTTC CSVEGRYLETQYF
15 NA TRBJ2-5 TRBV27 NA TGTGCCAGCAGTCCCCGATTGGGGGGAAGAGAGACCCAGTACTTC CASSPRLGGRETQYF
11 NA TRBJ1-2 TRBV20-1 NA TGCAGTGCTAGATCGGGGTATGGCTACACCTTC CSARSGYGYTF
16 NA TRBJ1-1 TRBV25-1 TRBD1 TGTGCCAGCAGTGAATATTTCAGCAGGGGGCAGACTGAAGCTTTCTTT CASSEYFSRGQTEAFF
15 NA TRBJ1-1 TRBV9 NA TGTGCCAGCAGCGTAGGGCATCCCATGAACACTGAAGCTTTCTTT CASSVGHPMNTEAFF
13 NA TRBJ1-4 TRBV10-3 NA TGTGCCTCCACGGTCCGGGCAAACGAAAAACTGTTTTTT CASTVRANEKLFF
15 NA TRBJ1-5 TRBV6-5 TRBD1 TGTGCCAGCAGGATGACAGGGGAGGGAAATCAGCCCCAGCATTTT CASRMTGEGNQPQHF
14 NA TRBJ2-7 TRBV2 TRBD1 TGTGCCAGCAGCCGCGGGACAGGGTCCTACGAGCAGTACTTC CASSRGTGSYEQYF
14 NA TRBJ1-5 TRBV2 TRBD1 TGTGCCAGCAGTGGACAGGGCCCCAATCAGCCCCAGCATTTT CASSGQGPNQPQHF
14 few TRBJ1-3 TRBV29-1 NA TGCAGCGTTGACGACCGGATCTCTGGAAACACCATATATTTT CSVDDRISGNTIYF
13 NA TRBJ1-3 TRBV30 NA TGTGCCTGGATTAGGCAGGGCGGAAACACCATATATTTT CAWIRQGGNTIYF
12 NA TRBJ2-3 TRBV29-1 NA TGCAGCGTTGAAGAAGGGGCAGATACGCAGTATTTT CSVEEGADTQYF
13 NA TRBJ2-7 TRBV7-9 NA TGTGCCAGCAGCGCCGGGACGTCCTACGAGCAGTACTTC CASSAGTSYEQYF
14 NA TRBJ2-7 TRBV2 TRBD1 TGTGCCAGCAGCGCTGGACAGGGGAGATACGAGCAGTACTTC CASSAGQGRYEQYF
13 NA TRBJ2-3 TRBV15 NA TGTGCCACCAGCAGAGATTTGGGAGATACGCAGTATTTT CATSRDLGDTQYF
15 NA TRBJ2-1 TRBV5-1 NA TGCGCCAGCAGCTTAGGGTCGAGCTCCTACAATGAGCAGTTCTTC CASSLGSSSYNEQFF
16 NA TRBJ2-5 TRBV29-1 TRBD1 TGCAGCGTTGAAGATTTTAGGGACAGGGGAGGAGAGACCCAGTACTTC CSVEDFRDRGGETQYF
15 NA TRBJ1-1 TRBV30 NA TGTGCCTGGAGTGCCGGGACAAATCAGAACACTGAAGCTTTCTTT CAWSAGTNQNTEAFF
17 NA TRBJ2-3 TRBV13 NA TGTGCCAGCAGCTTAGACAAGTTCGGACTAACCACAGATACGCAGTATTTT CASSLDKFGLTTDTQYF
11 few TRBJ2-7 TRBV20-1 NA TGCAGTGCCGGGACGGCCTACGAGCAGTACTTC CSAGTAYEQYF
16 NA TRBJ1-6 TRBV30 NA TGTGCCTGGAGATTCGGGGAAGTATTAACAAATTCACCCCTCCACTTT CAWRFGEVLTNSPLHF
15 NA TRBJ2-5 TRBV4-1 TRBD2 TGCGCCAGCAGCCAAGTCGGGGGGGCCCTAGAGACCCAGTACTTC CASSQVGGALETQYF
19 NA TRBJ2-6 TRBV10-3 TRBD1 TGTGCCATCAGTGATAGCTCGGGACAGGGAGTTTCTGGGGCCAACGTCCTGACTTTC CAISDSSGQGVSGANVLTF
14 few TRBJ2-1 TRBV6-6 TRBD1 TGTGCCAGCAGGTACGGACGACAGGGGAATGAGCAGTTCTTC CASRYGRQGNEQFF
16 NA TRBJ1-2 TRBV6-5 NA TGTGCCAGCAGTTACTCTGGGCAGACCTTTAACTATGGCTACACCTTC CASSYSGQTFNYGYTF